The 30 T cell receptor beta chains given below trace back to one sample, sequenced in a study of cytomegalovirus exposure and HLA in healthy donors. PCR amplification relied on 60 Vbeta primers (plus 13 Jbeta primers). Repertoires were generated with immunoSEQ multiplex PCR, while TCRdb's copy carries only in-frame clones and drops some. The table records 150,000 to 200,000 clones, around 68% of them present only once. The sequencing sample was made of PBMCs. The source is a man aged 50 or older in good health and CMV-seronegative.

V usage is TRBV7-9 and J usage is TRBJ1-2; 8 nucleotides align to TRBD1. Per germline, CDR1 SEHNR and CDR2 FQNEAQ (reference sequence). CDR3 size: 14 residues. The ends lost 8 bases at V and 5 bases at J; junction bases unmatched: 10. The CDR3 DNA sequence: TGTGCCAGCGGCCCCCGACAGGGGTTATATGGCTACACCTTC. Amino acid sequence: CASGPRQGLYGYTF.

The rearrangement joins TRBV5-4 to TRBJ1-3; D is perhaps TRBD1 (6 bases). Germline CDR1 reads SGHNT; CDR2 reads YYREEE (reference sequence). Trimming stripped 3 bases from V and 2 bases from J, with 12 bases between. The CDR3 sequence is 15 residues long. The CDR3 loop reads CASSWGGATGNTIYF. The CDR3 DNA follows: TGTGCCAGCAGCTGGGGGGGGGCCACTGGAAACACCATATATTTT.

The CDR3 region has the DNA TGTGCCACCAGCACCGGACAGGGAGTGGGGATGAACACTGAAGCTTTCTTT. Translated, it gives CATSTGQGVGMNTEAFF. The V gene is TRBV15, the J gene TRBJ1-1, with TRBD1 identical over 8 bases. This CDR3 is built from 17 residues. Germline V gene sequence: CDR1 LNHNV, CDR2 YYDKDF (reference sequence). With 4 bases clipped from V and 0 bases from J, the junction kept 10 bases outside the gene matches.

This chain uses TRBV28 with TRBJ2-7; no reliable D call. Deletions cut 3 bases from V and 6 bases from J, with 6 bases between. This CDR3 spans 11 amino acids. CDR1 and CDR2 (germline): MDHEN, SYDVKM. CDR3 protein: CASSFLSEQYF. As DNA, the CDR3 is TGTGCCAGCAGTTTTTTATCCGAGCAGTACTTC.

This clone was observed once. The chain combines TRBV7-2 with TRBJ1-1, with D possibly TRBD1 on 5 matching bases. From germline, CDR1 is SGHTA and CDR2 FQGNSA. This CDR3 spans 14 amino acids. The V end lost 1 base, the J end lost 6 bases, and 12 bases lay between the germline ends. CDR3 residues: CASSLEGARAEAFF. CDR3 sequence (DNA): TGTGCCAGCAGCTTAGAGGGCGCCAGGGCTGAAGCTTTCTTT.

The rearrangement links TRBV27 to TRBJ2-5; TRBD2 matches 10 bases. CDR3 size: 15 residues. Looked up from germline, CDR1 is MNHEY and CDR2 is SMNVEV (reference sequence). V lost 2 bases, J lost 5 bases, and 5 bases stayed unmatched. CDR3 amino acids: CASSLSGGARETQYF. CDR3 nucleotides: TGTGCCAGCAGTTTAAGCGGGGGGGCCAGGGAGACCCAGTACTTC.

The J gene is TRBJ2-5, the V gene TRBV10-3, with D perhaps matching TRBD2 (7 bases). The CDR3 runs to 13 residues. The germline V gene encodes CDR1 ENHRY and CDR2 SYGVKD. Deletions cut 10 bases from V and 1 base from J, with 13 bases between. The CDR3 spells CATRGPLQETQYF. In nucleotides, the CDR3 is TGTGCCACGCGGGGGCCACTCCAAGAGACCCAGTACTTC.

The rearrangement joins TRBV20-1 to TRBJ1-2, with D possibly being TRBD1 (6 bases). From germline, CDR1 is DFQATT and CDR2 SNEGSKA (reference sequence). This CDR3 spans 11 amino acids. Trimming removed 6 bases at V and 8 bases at J, with 13 bases between. CDR3 residues: CSAAGDTGYTF. CDR3 nucleotides: TGCAGTGCCGCGGGGGACACGGGCTACACCTTC.

This sequence joins TRBV19 and TRBJ2-7, with 9 bases that match TRBD1. This CDR3 is 15 amino acids long. CDR1 and CDR2 from the germline V gene are LNHDA and SQIVND (reference sequence). V shed 5 bases, J shed 0 bases, and the junction held 5 bases outside the gene matches. The CDR3 loop reads CASSAGTGSSYEQYF. As DNA, the CDR3 is TGTGCCAGTAGTGCCGGGACAGGGAGCTCCTACGAGCAGTACTTC. The complete variable domain, with remaining parts taken from reference TRBV19 and TRBJ2-7, reads DGGITQSPKYLFRKEGQNVTLSCEQNLNHDAMYWYRQDPGQGLRLIYYSQIVNDFQKGDIAEGYSVSREKKESFPLTVTSAQKNPTAFYLCASSAGTGSSYEQYFGPGTRLTVT.

This rearrangement joins TRBV5-1 to TRBJ2-7; D is uncertain. CDR3 length equals 13 residues. Deletions cut 3 bases from V and 5 bases from J, with 12 bases between. Per the germline V gene, CDR1 is SGHRS and CDR2 is YFSETQ. The CDR3 nucleotides read TGCGCCAGCAGCTCTGGCAGAACCAACGAGCAGTACTTC. Encoded protein: CASSSGRTNEQYF.

V usage is TRBV29-1 and J usage is TRBJ1-1, with unresolved D. V dropped 1 base and J dropped 10 bases, with 16 bases sitting between them. This CDR3 has 13 residues. Looked up from germline, CDR1 is SQVTM and CDR2 is ANQGSEA. The CDR3 DNA sequence: TGCAGCGTTGAAGGTGCGGTCCGTATTGGAGCTTTCTTT. Protein sequence: CSVEGAVRIGAFF.

The rearrangement joins TRBV18 to TRBJ2-7; 11 bases are a match to TRBD2. CDR3 size: 16 residues. V shed 3 bases, J shed 6 bases, and the junction held 10 bases outside the gene matches. Germline CDR1 KGHSH, CDR2 LQKENI. The CDR3 bases are TGTGCCAGCTCACCCCCCCGACTAGCGGGGTCAGGCGAGCAGTACTTC. It encodes CASSPPRLAGSGEQYF.

In this sample, this clone turned up a few times. This chain links TRBV6-5 with TRBJ2-7; D gene unclear. Trimming removed 4 bases from V and 2 bases from J, with 3 bases in between. CDR1 is MNHEY, CDR2 SVGAGI, per germline. The CDR3 consists of 11 residues. The CDR3 region is CASSSAYEQYF. For the CDR3, the DNA is TGTGCCAGCAGTTCTGCCTACGAGCAGTACTTC.

The chain has TRBV10-3 and TRBJ2-3, with TRBD2 matching 9 bases. The germline V gene encodes CDR1 ENHRY and CDR2 SYGVKD. The V gene end was trimmed by 6 bases and the J gene end by 9 bases; junction bases not matched to a gene: 13. The CDR3 spans 15 residues. In DNA, the CDR3 is TGTGCCATCAGGGAAGCGGGGGGCGACCCGGGGACGCAGTATTTT. Protein product: CAIREAGGDPGTQYF.

This chain joins TRBV7-2 and TRBJ2-1, with unresolved D. Germline V gives CDR1 SGHTA, CDR2 FQGNSA. V gave up 1 base and J gave up 4 bases, with 8 bases separating them. The CDR3 has 14 residues. This CDR3 reads CASSLGKAYNEQFF. CDR3 coding DNA: TGTGCCAGCAGCTTAGGCAAAGCTTACAATGAGCAGTTCTTC.

J is TRBJ1-1 and V is TRBV5-6; D remains unclear. The V and J ends lost 0 bases and 3 bases respectively, with 24 bases between them. Germline V gives CDR1 SGHDT, CDR2 YYEEEE. The CDR3 length is 19 residues. As DNA, the CDR3 is TGTGCCAGCAGCTTGGCCCGGGGAACAGCGACCCTCGCGGACACTGAAGCTTTCTTT. It specifies CASSLARGTATLADTEAFF.

The CDR3 DNA reads as TGTGCCAGCGGGACAGGGGCCACAGATACGCAGTATTTT. This translates into CASGTGATDTQYF. V gene TRBV27 combines with J gene TRBJ2-3, with 10 bases that match TRBD1. The trim removed 8 bases at V and 2 bases at J, leaving 1 base unmatched. The CDR3 extends over 13 amino acids. Looked up from germline, CDR1 is MNHEY and CDR2 is SMNVEV (reference sequence).

The chain couples TRBV2 to TRBJ2-5, with 8 bases that match TRBD2. Germline values: CDR1 SNHLY, CDR2 FYNNEI. The CDR3 contains 15 residues. V dropped 2 bases and J dropped 3; count of bases not matched to a gene: 5. CDR3 nucleotide sequence: TGTGCCAGCAGTGAAACGGGGGGGGCGGAAGAGACCCAGTACTTC. Translated: CASSETGGAEETQYF.

This clone turned up a few times. CDR3 amino acids: CASSHRTGMNTEAFF. CDR3 sequence (DNA): TGCGCCAGCAGCCATCGGACAGGCATGAACACTGAAGCTTTCTTT. This rearrangement joins TRBV4-1 to TRBJ1-1, with 7 bases aligning to TRBD1. CDR1 is MGHRA, CDR2 YSYEKL, per germline. V was pared by 3 bases and J by 0 bases, with 4 bases of the junction left unmatched. This CDR3 contains 15 residues.

This clone was seen more than once but under ten times. The rearrangement joins TRBV5-1 to TRBJ2-7; the D gene is possibly TRBD1 (6 bases). V gave up 5 bases and J gave up 2 bases, with 11 bases separating them. Germline V gives CDR1 SGHRS, CDR2 YFSETQ. There are 13 residues in the CDR3. CDR3 amino acids: CASSPDRAYEQYF. The DNA for the CDR3 is TGCGCCAGCAGTCCGGACAGAGCCTACGAGCAGTACTTC.

The rearrangement joins TRBV27 to TRBJ2-5; 8 bases align to TRBD2. The DNA matches TRBJ2-7 better at its end, which makes the J call doubtful. Germline assignment: CDR1 MNHEY and CDR2 SMNVEV (reference sequence). The CDR3 totals 14 residues. The CDR3 DNA follows: TGTGCCAGTGCTAGCGGGCCAGGTGACTACGAGCAGTACTTC. This translates into CASASGPGDYEQYF.

The chain links TRBV4-1 to TRBJ2-7; possible D gene TRBD1, 6 bases. Trimming left V 1 base short and J 7 bases short, with 17 bases between. Germline V lookup: CDR1 MGHRA, CDR2 YSYEKL. CDR3 length: 15 residues. The CDR3 bases are TGCGCCAGCAGCCAAGGGGGGCAGGGCCACCGGGAGCAGTACTTC. Its protein product is CASSQGGQGHREQYF.

This clone turned up a few times. Other DNA variants within this sample encode the same CDR3. The chain uses TRBV6-6 and TRBJ2-5; TRBD2 is a possible D gene (5 bases). The V and J ends lost 8 bases and 5 bases respectively, with 12 bases between them. Germline V gene lookup returns CDR1 MNHNY and CDR2 SVGAGI (reference sequence). This CDR3 comprises 12 residues. The CDR3: CASEGHGETQYF. The CDR3 coding sequence is TGTGCCAGCGAGGGCCACGGGGAGACCCAGTACTTC.

This clone was counted between two and nine times. The V gene is TRBV29-1, the J gene TRBJ2-7, with TRBD1 matching 7 bases. The germline V gene has CDR1 SQVTM and CDR2 ANQGSEA. The J segment lost 9 bases and the V segment lost 6 bases, leaving 14 bases of the junction unmatched. The CDR3 extends over 13 amino acids. CDR3 residues: CSVRPGQSIGQYF. As DNA, the CDR3 is TGCAGCGTGAGGCCGGGACAGAGTATAGGGCAGTACTTC.

This clone occurred a few times. The chain employs TRBV11-1 and TRBJ2-7, with D perhaps TRBD1 (6 bases). Germline V gives CDR1 SGHAT, CDR2 FQDESV (reference sequence). Trimming cost V 6 bases and J 2 bases, with 14 bases left between them. The CDR3 length is 14 residues. CDR3 residues: CASSSRGKTYEQYF. CDR3 DNA sequence: TGTGCCAGCAGTTCGAGGGGGAAGACCTACGAGCAGTACTTC.

Only a few counts were recorded for this clone. This chain joins TRBV5-1 and TRBJ1-1; 11 bases agree with TRBD1. CDR1 and CDR2 from the germline V gene are SGHRS and YFSETQ. The V segment lost 3 bases and the J segment 1 base; nucleotides outside the gene matches: 5. The CDR3 length is 16 residues. CDR3 nucleotide sequence: TGCGCCAGCAGCTCCCGGACAGGGGGCTCGAACACTGAAGCTTTCTTT. This translates into CASSSRTGGSNTEAFF. Full variable domain (outside the CDR3, taken from reference TRBV5-1 and TRBJ1-1): KAGVTQTPRYLIKTRGQQVTLSCSPISGHRSVSWYQQTPGQGLQFLFEYFSETQRNKGNFPGRFSGRQFSNSRSEMNVSTLELGDSALYLCASSSRTGGSNTEAFFGQGTRLTVV.

This chain uses TRBV19 with TRBJ2-3; D perhaps matches TRBD2 (6 bases). The V gene lost 5 bases and the J gene lost 0 bases, with 18 bases spanning the gap. CDR3 size: 17 residues. Germline V gene lookup returns CDR1 LNHDA and CDR2 SQIVND (reference sequence). CDR3 in amino acids: CASSASGTDSSTDTQYF. CDR3 nucleotide sequence: TGTGCCAGTAGTGCCTCCGGGACTGATTCTAGCACAGATACGCAGTATTTT.

This clone has a handful of counts. The chain uses TRBV19 and TRBJ1-1; 11 nucleotides match TRBD1. The CDR3 loop spans 16 amino acids. V trimming: 5 bases; J trimming: 7 bases; junction bases outside the gene matches: 12. The germline CDR1 and CDR2 sequences are LNHDA and SQIVND (reference sequence). Written as DNA, the CDR3 is TGTGCCAGTAGTTCCGGGACAGGGGGTATGTTTGTTGAAGCTTTCTTT. Translation gives CASSSGTGGMFVEAFF.

The DNA for the CDR3 is TGTGCCAGCAGCCAGGCCCGGACAGGCCCTAAATATCAGCCCCAGCATTTT. This encodes CASSQARTGPKYQPQHF. The rearrangement joins TRBV7-2 to TRBJ1-5; TRBD1 matches at 7 bases. The CDR3 is made up of 17 amino acids. In germline, CDR1 is SGHTA, CDR2 FQGNSA. Losses at the gene ends were 5 bases for V and 5 bases for J; bases not matched to a gene: 15.

V is TRBV2 and J is TRBJ2-7, with TRBD1 as a possible D gene (6 bases). Trimming removed 2 bases from V and 6 bases from J, with 14 bases in between. CDR3 length equals 14 residues. The germline V gene encodes CDR1 SNHLY and CDR2 FYNNEI. The CDR3 here is CASSEQGSPAEQYF. In DNA, the CDR3 is TGTGCCAGCAGTGAACAGGGGAGTCCGGCCGAGCAGTACTTC. The full variable domain, in which reference TRBV2 and TRBJ2-7 provide the parts outside the CDR3, is EPEVTQTPSHQVTQMGQEVILRCVPISNHLYFYWYRQILGQKVEFLVSFYNNEISEKSEIFDDQFSVERPDGSNFTLKIRSTKLEDSAMYFCASSEQGSPAEQYFGPGTRLTVT.